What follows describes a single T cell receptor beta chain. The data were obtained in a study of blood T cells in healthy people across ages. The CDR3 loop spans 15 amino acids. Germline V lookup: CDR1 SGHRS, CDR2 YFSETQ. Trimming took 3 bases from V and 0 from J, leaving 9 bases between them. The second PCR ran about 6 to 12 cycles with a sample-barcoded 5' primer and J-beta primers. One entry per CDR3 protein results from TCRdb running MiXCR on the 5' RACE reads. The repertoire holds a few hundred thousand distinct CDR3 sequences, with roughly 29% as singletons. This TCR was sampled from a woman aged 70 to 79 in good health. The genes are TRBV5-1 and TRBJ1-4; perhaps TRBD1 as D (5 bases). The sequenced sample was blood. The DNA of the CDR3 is TGCGCCAGCAGCTCGGGACGTTCAACTAATGAAAAACTGTTTTTT. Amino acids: CASSSGRSTNEKLFF.